Presented here are 22 T cell receptor beta chains from one specimen sequenced in a study of beta chain features in type 1 diabetes. Study-wide results and caveats: Type 1 diabetes patients showed a moderate but significant shortening of TCRB CDR3s in all four CD4+ subsets.

What was sequenced were expressed TCRB transcripts, since all of the isolated RNA had been reverse transcribed. Sequencing used immunoSEQ multiplex PCR; TCRdb keeps in-frame clones, though not all of them. The sample shows 160,000 or so clones, approximately 9.1% of them seen only once. Their target antigens are unknown. Sequences were obtained from central memory CD4+ T cells from blood. The receptors here all came from a woman younger than 45 with type 1 diabetes.

This clone was detected a few times. CDR3 in amino acids: CASTEGTSGSYEQYF. The CDR3 coding sequence is TGCGCCAGCACAGAAGGGACTAGCGGATCCTACGAGCAGTACTTC. The chain employs TRBV5-1 and TRBJ2-7, with 11 bases matching TRBD2. With 6 bases clipped from V and 1 base from J, the junction kept 6 bases outside the gene matches. Germline values: CDR1 SGHRS, CDR2 YFSETQ. CDR3 length: 15 residues.

This clone was observed a handful of times. The V call is TRBV4-1, the J call TRBJ1-2; no firm D call. Looked up from germline, CDR1 is MGHRA and CDR2 is YSYEKL. The CDR3 covers 14 residues. The V and J ends lost 0 bases and 2 bases respectively, with 7 bases between them. The CDR3 loop reads CASSQDQVNYGYTF. The CDR3 bases are TGCGCCAGCAGCCAAGACCAGGTGAACTATGGCTACACCTTC.

This clone was seen only a few times. The chain employs TRBV2 and TRBJ2-5, with TRBD2 identical over 15 bases. CDR1 is SNHLY, CDR2 FYNNEI, per germline. V dropped 0 bases and J dropped 9; count of bases not matched to a gene: 8. The CDR3 is 17 amino acids. This chain's CDR3 is CASSEAGLAGGHGAQYF. Written as DNA, the CDR3 is TGTGCCAGCAGTGAAGCGGGACTAGCGGGAGGTCACGGGGCCCAGTACTTC.

V gene TRBV2 combines with J gene TRBJ1-2; D call uncertain. The ends were cut back, 3 bases at V and 1 base at J, with 12 bases in the middle. The length of the CDR3 is 15 residues. The germline gives CDR1 SNHLY, CDR2 FYNNEI. DNA of the CDR3: TGTGCCAGCAGTGATGGCGCGGCGAATAACTATGGCTACACCTTC. Amino acids: CASSDGAANNYGYTF.

The rearrangement links TRBV5-1 to TRBJ2-1, with TRBD2 matching 8 bases. This CDR3 comprises 15 residues. The germline V gene encodes CDR1 SGHRS and CDR2 YFSETQ. Trimming removed 2 bases from V and 7 bases from J; junction bases left unmatched: 8. CDR3 loop: CASSFASGLGNEQFF. The CDR3, as DNA: TGCGCCAGCAGCTTCGCTAGCGGGTTAGGAAATGAGCAGTTCTTC.

This clone appeared a few times. J is TRBJ1-1 and V is TRBV2, with 9 bases fitting TRBD1. J was trimmed by 5 bases and V by 5 bases; bases with no gene match: 6. The length of the CDR3 is 14 residues. Per germline, CDR1 SNHLY and CDR2 FYNNEI. CDR3 nucleotides: TGTGCCAGCAGTCGACAGGGGGGAGAGACTGAAGCTTTCTTT. As protein: CASSRQGGETEAFF.

This sequence joins TRBV7-2 and TRBJ2-3; 7 bases agree with TRBD2. Germline V gives CDR1 SGHTA, CDR2 FQGNSA. The V segment lost 6 bases and the J segment 5 bases; nucleotides outside the gene matches: 2. This CDR3 has 12 residues. CDR3: CASRASGDTQYF. The DNA of the CDR3 is TGTGCCAGCAGGGCTAGCGGAGATACGCAGTATTTT.

This clone was picked up a small number of times. The rearrangement links TRBV29-1 to TRBJ1-1; no firm D call. V lost 1 base, J lost 4 bases, and 10 bases lay in between. Germline V CDR1 and CDR2: SQVTM, ANQGSEA. The CDR3 contains 13 residues. CDR3 sequence: CSVEGLGGTEAFF. CDR3 coding DNA: TGCAGCGTTGAAGGGCTGGGAGGCACTGAAGCTTTCTTT.

This clone was found a few times. The chain recombines TRBV2 with TRBJ2-3, with no clear D. The CDR3 consists of 13 residues. Germline lookup yields CDR1 SNHLY and CDR2 FYNNEI. Trimming stripped 2 bases from V and 5 bases from J, with 8 bases between. CDR3 nucleotides: TGTGCCAGCAGTGAAACAAGTGGAGATACGCAGTATTTT. Its protein product is CASSETSGDTQYF.

The chain has TRBV2 and TRBJ2-7; 13 bases line up with TRBD2. The CDR3 has 14 residues. Losses at the gene ends were 8 bases for V and 3 bases for J; bases not matched to a gene: 4. Germline values: CDR1 SNHLY, CDR2 FYNNEI. CDR3 residues: CASGGTSGIYEQYF. The CDR3, as DNA: TGTGCCAGCGGGGGGACTAGCGGGATCTACGAGCAGTACTTC.

This clone has only a few counts. The chain links TRBV11-3 to TRBJ2-1, with a tentative D call TRBD2 (6 bases). From germline, CDR1 is SGHNT and CDR2 YENEEA. The CDR3 consists of 14 residues. V was cut by 4 bases and J by 6 bases, with 13 bases left in between. The CDR3 DNA sequence: TGTGCCAGCAGCTGGGACTCTTTGGGCAATGAGCAGTTCTTC. It yields the protein CASSWDSLGNEQFF. The whole variable domain, remainder taken from reference TRBV11-3 and TRBJ2-1, is EAGVVQSPRYKIIEKKQPVAFWCNPISGHNTLYWYLQNLGQGPELLIRYENEEAVDDSQLPKDRFSAERLKGVDSTLKIQPAELGDSAVYLCASSWDSLGNEQFFGPGTRLTVL.

The chain carries TRBV21-1 and TRBJ2-7; TRBD1, the table's D call, was not compared with the DNA. TRBV21-1 is assigned pseudogene status. CDR3 length equals 15 residues. This chain's CDR3 is CASSKETGQGYEQYF. Here the CDR3 DNA reads TGTGCCAGCAGCAAAGAGACGGGACAGGGCTACGAGCAGTACTTC.

This clone was seen a handful of times. This chain links TRBV5-1 with TRBJ1-3, with 8 bases lining up with TRBD1. The CDR3 totals 13 residues. After removal of 4 bases from V and 4 bases from J, the junction contained 1 base not matched to a gene. Germline-derived CDR1 and CDR2 are SGHRS and YFSETQ. CDR3 amino acids: CASSGDRGNTIYF. CDR3 DNA: TGCGCCAGCAGCGGGGACAGGGGAAACACCATATATTTT. Variable domain in full (rest from reference TRBV5-1 and TRBJ1-3): KAGVTQTPRYLIKTRGQQVTLSCSPISGHRSVSWYQQTPGQGLQFLFEYFSETQRNKGNFPGRFSGRQFSNSRSEMNVSTLELGDSALYLCASSGDRGNTIYFGEGSWLTVV.

J is TRBJ2-4 and V is TRBV2; D perhaps matches TRBD2 (7 bases). Germline V gene sequence: CDR1 SNHLY, CDR2 FYNNEI. V was cut by 6 bases and J by 8 bases, with 17 bases left in between. The CDR3 is made up of 14 amino acids. DNA for the CDR3: TGTGCCAGCAGCGCGGGGGCGTTTGGGGACATTCAGTACTTC. Amino acid sequence: CASSAGAFGDIQYF. Using reference TRBV2 and TRBJ2-4 for the parts outside the CDR3, the full variable domain is EPEVTQTPSHQVTQMGQEVILRCVPISNHLYFYWYRQILGQKVEFLVSFYNNEISEKSEIFDDQFSVERPDGSNFTLKIRSTKLEDSAMYFCASSAGAFGDIQYFGAGTRLSVL.

The chain uses TRBV9 and TRBJ2-3; 12 nucleotides align to TRBD1. Germline CDR1 and CDR2: SGDLS and YYNGEE. The CDR3 runs to 14 residues. V shed 3 bases and J 6 bases; nucleotides not matched to a gene: 2. As DNA, the CDR3 is TGTGCCAGCAGCGCGGGACAGGGGGCGGATACGCAGTATTTT. As protein: CASSAGQGADTQYF.

The chain recombines TRBV7-3 with TRBJ2-2, with D possibly being TRBD2 (5 bases). V dropped 1 base and J dropped 2 bases, with 8 bases sitting between them. This CDR3 has 15 amino acids. Germline V gene data show CDR1 as SGHTA and CDR2 as FQGTGA. The CDR3: CASSLSLANTGELFF. The CDR3 nucleotides read TGTGCCAGCAGCTTAAGTCTAGCCAACACCGGGGAGCTGTTTTTT.

The rearrangement joins TRBV28 to TRBJ2-1; TRBD2 agrees at 10 bases. Germline V gene lookup returns CDR1 MDHEN and CDR2 SYDVKM. Trimming cost V 7 bases and J 5 bases; bases outside gene matches: 8. The CDR3 runs to 15 residues. CDR3 sequence reads: CASTSGRALNNEQFF. For the CDR3, the DNA is TGTGCCAGCACCAGCGGGAGGGCCCTAAACAATGAGCAGTTCTTC.

Only a few counts were recorded for this clone. The V and J genes are TRBV18 and TRBJ2-7; the match to TRBD1 covers 9 bases. CDR1 is KGHSH and CDR2 is LQKENI in the germline V gene. The CDR3 length is 15 residues. Trimming at V came to 6 bases and at J to 4 bases, leaving 10 bases not matched to a gene. CDR3 in amino acids: CASSTQGAAAYEQYF. CDR3 sequence (DNA): TGTGCCAGCTCTACACAGGGGGCCGCCGCTTACGAGCAGTACTTC.

The V and J genes are TRBV28 and TRBJ2-1, with 10 bases that match TRBD1. The junction had 5 bases not matched to a gene; V was cut back by 3 bases and J by 6 bases. Germline loops: CDR1 MDHEN, CDR2 SYDVKM. This CDR3 has 15 residues. The CDR3 region has the DNA TGTGCCAGCAGTTTTGGGGACAGGGGTATCAATGAGCAGTTCTTC. Protein sequence: CASSFGDRGINEQFF.

The chain carries TRBV19 and TRBJ1-2, with 8 bases fitting TRBD1. The germline CDR1 and CDR2 sequences are LNHDA and SQIVND (reference sequence). V lost 8 bases to trimming and J lost 8 bases; unmatched junction nucleotides: 16. This CDR3 is 15 amino acids long. The CDR3 protein is CASPGMTGTGYGYTF. The DNA of the CDR3 is TGTGCCAGTCCAGGAATGACCGGGACAGGATACGGCTACACCTTC. Supplemented by reference TRBV19 and TRBJ1-2, the full variable domain reads DGGITQSPKYLFRKEGQNVTLSCEQNLNHDAMYWYRQDPGQGLRLIYYSQIVNDFQKGDIAEGYSVSREKKESFPLTVTSAQKNPTAFYLCASPGMTGTGYGYTFGSGTRLTVV.

This clone was observed a few times. This chain connects TRBV7-3 to TRBJ2-6, with D possibly TRBD1 on 5 matching bases. Trimming left V 2 bases short and J 0 bases short, with 8 bases between. CDR1 SGHTA and CDR2 FQGTGA come from the germline V gene. The CDR3 is made up of 16 amino acids. This CDR3 reads CASSLQGISGANVLTF. CDR3 nucleotide sequence: TGTGCCAGCAGCTTACAGGGAATCTCTGGGGCCAACGTCCTGACTTTC.

The chain is built from TRBV28 and TRBJ1-2; a possible D gene is TRBD1 (5 bases). The V gene's germline CDR1 is MDHEN and CDR2 SYDVKM. Trimming pared 6 bases from V and 1 base from J, leaving 18 bases between. This CDR3 has 16 residues. The CDR3 sequence: CASSPAGGTLNYGYTF. The CDR3 DNA reads as TGTGCCAGCAGCCCCGCGGGGGGGACCCTTAACTATGGCTACACCTTC.